The rows below give T cell receptor beta chains drawn from one sample of a study of T cell repertoires in cytomegalovirus infection. TCRdb re-analysed the reads in MiXCR, keeping a single row per CDR3 protein. The sample carries more than 90,000 distinct CDR3 sequences, over 9.5% recorded once. Their target antigens are unknown. Sequenced material: PBMCs, sequenced either directly or after in vitro stimulation (not recorded which). The receptors here all came from a human donor in good health (CMV status not recorded). Some clones in this sample may be carry-over from other donors' samples. Both conserved end residues are part of each CDR3. A D gene is named only where the DNA matches it firmly. Size tells how often a clone was seen (once, few, many) or the class of an expanded clone, and some rows leave it out.

J gene | D gene | V gene | clone size | CDR3 protein
TRBJ1-5 | NA | TRBV19 | NA | CASSIPNQPQHF
TRBJ1-4 | NA | TRBV29-1 | NA | CSVAHGGEKLFF
TRBJ1-5 | TRBD1 | TRBV28 | many | CASSSVDRGGNQPQHF
TRBJ2-3 | NA | TRBV11-2 | many | CASSDRAPQYF
TRBJ1-5 | TRBD1 | TRBV6-2/TRBV6-3 | many | CASSYDRGNQPQHF
TRBJ2-1 | TRBD2 | TRBV29-1 | NA | CSVEDWGTSGRDNEQFF
TRBJ1-1 | TRBD1 | TRBV10-2 | NA | CASRGQGTTEAFF
TRBJ2-1 | NA | TRBV6-5 | NA | CASTQDLGHEQFF
TRBJ2-5 | TRBD2 | TRBV12-3/TRBV12-4 | many | CASSSFSGRMGQETQYF
TRBJ2-3 | TRBD1 | TRBV7-2 | NA | CASSSRQGVLDTQYF
TRBJ1-5 | TRBD1 | TRBV10-2 | many | CASRDREGQPQHF
TRBJ2-1 | NA | TRBV7-3 | NA | CASSPRDPNNEQFF
TRBJ2-1 | NA | TRBV2 | NA | CASRGDPNEQFF
TRBJ2-7 | NA | TRBV4-1 | NA | CASSLHPSAVEQYF
TRBJ2-2 | NA | TRBV7-9 | few | CASSPDTGELFF
TRBJ2-1 | TRBD2 | TRBV28 | few | CASSSSGRKGEQFF
TRBJ1-5 | NA | TRBV4-3 | NA | CASSQDPGGTNQPQHF
TRBJ1-1 | NA | TRBV7-1 | NA | CAIQQGGNTEAFF
TRBJ1-1 | NA | TRBV4-3 | many | CASSQDSGYTEAFF
TRBJ1-5 | NA | TRBV6-2/TRBV6-3 | NA | CASSRDSFNQPQHF
TRBJ1-2 | NA | TRBV7-2 | many | CASSLELVFPSYTF
TRBJ2-5 | NA | TRBV7-2 | many | CASSEQETQYF
TRBJ1-6 | TRBD1 | TRBV25-1 | many | CASSESGQGNSPLHF
TRBJ2-1 | NA | TRBV7-2 | NA | CASSPGTGVGASGRFF
TRBJ1-5 | NA | TRBV2 | few | CASSRTFSADQPQHF
TRBJ1-1 | NA | TRBV12-3/TRBV12-4 | few | CASRTPRTNTEAFF
TRBJ2-1 | TRBD2 | TRBV19 | many | CASSIRSGRAYNEQFF
TRBJ2-7 | NA | TRBV3-1 | few | CASSQYPEGYEQYF
TRBJ2-1 | TRBD2 | TRBV28 | many | CASSSAGTSGRGNEQFF
TRBJ2-2 | NA | TRBV2 | few | CAKKNTGELFF
TRBJ2-2 | NA | TRBV5-1 | few | CASSLRDGNTGELFF
TRBJ1-1 | NA | TRBV11-2 | NA | CASSITGPRRYMNTEAFF
TRBJ2-5 | NA | TRBV2 | NA | CASSVLASQETQYF
TRBJ2-3 | TRBD2 | TRBV7-2 | few | CASSLAGQGGVDTQYF
TRBJ2-1 | NA | TRBV7-9 | NA | CASTSRTGYFPEQFF
TRBJ2-1 | TRBD2 | TRBV19 | NA | CASSMGLAGGREQSF
TRBJ1-1 | TRBD1 | TRBV19 | many | CASRGLGQGNTEAFF
TRBJ2-7 | TRBD2 | TRBV28 | NA | CATGTSSYEQYF
TRBJ2-1 | NA | TRBV7-2 | many | CASSLRWDNEQFF
TRBJ2-1 | NA | TRBV12-3/TRBV12-4 | NA | CASSPLGSPYNEQFF
TRBJ2-3 | TRBD1 | TRBV19 | NA | CASSIGQELDTQYF
TRBJ2-1 | NA | TRBV7-3 | NA | CASSLNRGGYGGEQFF
TRBJ1-2 | NA | TRBV7-2 | NA | CASSFGRYGYTF
TRBJ2-5 | NA | TRBV6-6 | NA | CASSYSQGRETQYF
TRBJ2-3 | NA | TRBV7-3 | few | CASSLWRHTDTQYF
TRBJ2-5 | NA | TRBV7-2 | many | CASSPQETQYF
TRBJ2-7 | TRBD1 | TRBV7-2 | many | CASSLALSGTGFPYEQYF
TRBJ2-2 | TRBD2 | TRBV6-2/TRBV6-3 | many | CASSSLAGRTGELFF